The rows below give T cell receptor beta chains drawn from one sample of a study of identical twins. One entry per CDR3 protein results from TCRdb running MiXCR on the 5' RACE reads. The data hold some 330,000 distinct CDR3 sequences, with approximately 8.8% observed a single time. The sequenced material came from naive T cells sorted from blood. The source is a woman between 45 and 65 years old in good health. The CDR3 runs from the conserved cysteine through the conserved F or W. D genes are given only for firm matches. Expanded clones get a size class; other rows say once, few or many, or leave the size out.

clone_size d_call j_call v_call cdr3_aa cdr3_nt
few NA TRBJ2-1 TRBV9 CASSVVVGPENEQFF TGTGCCAGCAGCGTTGTGGTTGGCCCCGAAAATGAGCAGTTCTTC
many NA TRBJ2-4 TRBV15 CATSLRGKGDLAKNIQYF TGTGCCACCAGTCTCCGCGGCAAGGGGGATCTAGCCAAAAACATTCAGTACTTC
few NA TRBJ2-2 TRBV7-9 CASSNPLGPSAGELFF TGTGCCAGCAGCAACCCTCTTGGACCGTCGGCCGGGGAGCTGTTTTTT
few TRBD1 TRBJ2-2 TRBV12-3/TRBV12-4 CASSLWTGEAGELFF TGTGCCAGCAGTTTATGGACAGGGGAGGCCGGGGAGCTGTTTTTT
many NA TRBJ2-5 TRBV29-1 CSVEFPGAETQYF TGCAGCGTTGAGTTTCCAGGGGCCGAGACCCAGTACTTC
few NA TRBJ2-4 TRBV11-3 CASSLALGGMAKNIQYF TGTGCCAGCAGCTTAGCCCTCGGGGGAATGGCCAAAAACATTCAGTACTTC
few NA TRBJ2-1 TRBV20-1 CSARDLEGTGPYNEQFF TGCAGTGCTAGAGATCTCGAAGGGACTGGGCCTTACAATGAGCAGTTCTTC
NA NA TRBJ2-1 TRBV20-1 CRARGYLNEQFF TGCAGGGCGCGGGGTTACCTCAATGAGCAGTTCTTC
few NA TRBJ1-1 TRBV11-2 CASRGLRVTEAFF TGTGCCAGCAGAGGGCTAAGGGTCACTGAAGCTTTCTTT
NA TRBD2 TRBJ2-1 TRBV5-1 CASSPPGLAGVHEQFF TGCGCCAGCAGCCCACCAGGACTAGCGGGAGTTCATGAGCAGTTCTTC
few NA TRBJ2-5 TRBV5-1 CASRTEPLETQYF TGCGCCAGCCGGACAGAACCCTTAGAGACCCAGTACTTC
NA NA TRBJ2-5 TRBV18 CASSPLRGETQYF TGTGCCAGCTCACCACTCCGCGGAGAGACCCAGTACTTC
few NA TRBJ2-5 TRBV11-3 CASSFPDTQETQYF TGTGCCAGCAGCTTTCCTGACACCCAAGAGACCCAGTACTTC
few TRBD1 TRBJ1-5 TRBV19 CASNTIRDRGLQPQHF TGTGCCAGTAACACGATCCGGGACAGGGGGCTTCAGCCCCAGCATTTT
NA TRBD1 TRBJ2-5 TRBV29-1 CSVDWTGGETQYF TGCAGCGTTGACTGGACAGGCGGAGAGACCCAGTACTTC
NA TRBD2 TRBJ2-1 TRBV24-1 CATSELAGGPYNEQFF TGTGCCACCTCTGAACTAGCGGGAGGTCCCTACAATGAGCAGTTCTTC
NA TRBD2 TRBJ2-3 TRBV6-2/TRBV6-3 CASSYRASGGLTTDTQYF TGTGCCAGCAGTTACCGGGCTAGCGGAGGCCTCACCACAGATACGCAGTATTTT
NA TRBD1 TRBJ2-7 TRBV5-1 CASSQTGRSYEQYF TGCGCCAGCAGCCAGACAGGGCGTTCCTACGAGCAGTACTTC
many TRBD2 TRBJ2-5 TRBV7-2 CASSQAGLQETQYF TGTGCCAGCAGCCAAGCGGGACTACAAGAGACCCAGTACTTC
many NA TRBJ2-2 TRBV5-6 CASSSGANTGELFF TGTGCCAGCAGCTCCGGGGCGAACACCGGGGAGCTGTTTTTT
few NA TRBJ2-1 TRBV6-4 CASIQGHLGNEQFF TGTGCCAGCATCCAGGGCCATCTCGGCAATGAGCAGTTCTTC
NA TRBD2 TRBJ2-1 TRBV12-3/TRBV12-4 CASSHARTSRDNEQFF TGTGCCAGCAGCCATGCCCGGACTAGCAGAGACAATGAGCAGTTCTTC
NA NA TRBJ2-5 TRBV10-3 CAISEGQETQYF TGTGCCATCAGTGAGGGACAAGAGACCCAGTACTTC
few TRBD2 TRBJ2-1 TRBV10-3 CAISTSGNNNEQFF TGTGCCATCAGTACTAGCGGGAACAACAATGAGCAGTTCTTC
many NA TRBJ2-5 TRBV5-1 CASSASRRPIKTGTQETQYF TGCGCCAGCAGCGCAAGTCGGAGACCGATAAAGACCGGAACCCAAGAGACCCAGTACTTC
NA TRBD2 TRBJ2-1 TRBV11-2 CASSLELREVNNEQFF TGTGCCAGCAGCTTAGAACTGCGGGAGGTTAATAATGAGCAGTTCTTC
NA NA TRBJ1-6 TRBV27 CASSFRNSPLHF TGTGCCAGCAGTTTTCGCAATTCACCCCTCCACTTT
NA NA TRBJ2-1 TRBV27 CASSLQANNEQFF TGTGCCAGCAGTCTACAGGCCAACAATGAGCAGTTCTTC
many NA TRBJ1-1 TRBV29-1 CSVPVRRRDREVGAFF TGCAGCGTCCCCGTCCGACGAAGGGACCGGGAGGTGGGGGCTTTCTTT
many TRBD2 TRBJ2-2 TRBV5-1 CASSLRIGGRSTGELFF TGCGCCAGCAGCTTGAGGATAGGCGGGAGATCTACCGGGGAGCTGTTTTTT
few TRBD1 TRBJ2-6 TRBV24-1 CATSRFGLRTGGVSGANVLTF TGTGCCACCAGTCGCTTCGGGCTCAGAACAGGGGGTGTCTCTGGGGCCAACGTCCTGACTTTC
few TRBD1 TRBJ2-3 TRBV4-1 CASSQGQGKAADTQYF TGCGCCAGCAGCCAAGGACAGGGGAAGGCCGCAGATACGCAGTATTTT
many NA TRBJ2-4 TRBV5-1 CASSLIRDSKNIQYF TGCGCCAGCAGCTTAATCCGGGACTCCAAAAACATTCAGTACTTC
few NA TRBJ2-2 TRBV11-1 CASRQLGGTGELFF TGTGCCAGCCGCCAACTAGGGGGCACCGGGGAGCTGTTTTTT
few NA TRBJ2-1 TRBV14 CASSLPSGANSGQFYNEQFF TGTGCCAGCAGCCTCCCGTCGGGGGCAAATAGCGGGCAATTTTACAATGAGCAGTTCTTC
NA TRBD2 TRBJ2-1 TRBV11-3 CASSLDRTSPYNEQFF TGTGCCAGCAGCTTAGACAGGACTAGCCCCTACAATGAGCAGTTCTTC
few TRBD1 TRBJ2-7 TRBV5-1 CASSLGWDSTYEQYF TGCGCCAGCAGCTTGGGTTGGGACAGCACCTACGAGCAGTACTTC
many NA TRBJ1-1 TRBV10-3 CAPSLGCREGLTEAFF TGTGCCCCTTCCCTAGGGTGCAGGGAGGGCCTCACTGAAGCTTTCTTT
many TRBD2 TRBJ2-1 TRBV6-5 CASRLAGYYNEQFF TGTGCCAGCAGACTAGCGGGTTACTACAATGAGCAGTTCTTC
few NA TRBJ1-1 TRBV5-6 CASSRPWGNIEAFF TGTGCCAGCAGCCGCCCCTGGGGGAACATTGAAGCTTTCTTT
NA TRBD2 TRBJ2-1 TRBV7-9 CASSLGSWAGVSYNEQFF TGTGCCAGCAGCTTAGGTAGTTGGGCGGGGGTCTCCTACAATGAGCAGTTCTTC
NA TRBD1 TRBJ1-1 TRBV20-1 CSARYSGGSAEAFF TGCAGTGCTAGGTACTCAGGGGGCTCGGCGGAAGCTTTCTTT
few TRBD1 TRBJ1-2 TRBV10-3 CAINTGGGYTF TGTGCCATCAACACAGGGGGCGGCTACACCTTC